This paragraph reports one TCR beta chain. As yet, its antigen is unknown. Produced via immunoSEQ multiplex PCR; TCRdb's table is partial and in-frame only. Here the sample spans under 95,000 clones, approximately 90% being singletons. Trimming left V 7 bases short and J 6 bases short, with 18 bases between. CDR3 length: 13 residues. CDR1 is SQVTM, CDR2 ANQGSEA, per germline. This entry is derived from a study of T cell responses to AZD1222 COVID-19 vaccine. The study, taken as a whole, reports: The sample set comprised mostly white British donors with more females, and clonal diversity was possibly underestimated. Vaccine-related CD4 TCRs covered spike, predominating at 160-218 and 743-854. Sampled repertoires all dated from after the peak T cell response. The study reported that nearly half of spike-specific TCRs target unmutated variant regions.

This clonotype originated in an adult in good health. This chain uses TRBV29-1 with TRBJ1-2, with D uncertain. Here the sequenced sample was peripheral blood, taken on day 0 of AZD1222 vaccination. Here the CDR3 DNA reads TGCAGCGCCCAGAAGAAGGAAGGAAATGGCTACACCTTC. Protein sequence: CSAQKKEGNGYTF.